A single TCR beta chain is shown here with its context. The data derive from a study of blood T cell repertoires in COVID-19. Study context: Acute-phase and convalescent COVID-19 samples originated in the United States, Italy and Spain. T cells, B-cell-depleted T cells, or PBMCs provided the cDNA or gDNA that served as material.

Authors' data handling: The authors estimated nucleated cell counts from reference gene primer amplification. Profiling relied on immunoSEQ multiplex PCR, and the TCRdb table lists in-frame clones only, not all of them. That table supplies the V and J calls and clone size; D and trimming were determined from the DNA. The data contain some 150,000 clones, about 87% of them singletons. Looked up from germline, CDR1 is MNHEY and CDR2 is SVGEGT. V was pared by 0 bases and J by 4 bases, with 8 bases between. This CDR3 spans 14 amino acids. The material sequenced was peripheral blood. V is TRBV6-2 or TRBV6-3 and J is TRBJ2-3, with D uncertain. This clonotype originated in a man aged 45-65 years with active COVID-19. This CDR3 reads CASSYSKTPDTQYF. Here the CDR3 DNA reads TGTGCCAGCAGTTACTCGAAGACTCCAGATACGCAGTATTTT.